This entry describes one T cell receptor (beta chain). Its antigen remains unidentified. The data belong to a study of shared clonotypes between healthy human individuals. Study-wide results and caveats: Compared with clonotypes that all four donors shared, non-shared clonotypes had lower generation probabilities.

In the source study's methods: ImmunoSEQ only sent back junction sequences with no quality scores, so filtering was done differently. The assay was immunoSEQ multiplex PCR, and TCRdb's table has in-frame clones only and misses some. D and trimming come from the DNA, and the V and J calls and clone size come from that table. In the table there are some 1,100,000 clones, approximately 78% of which are singletons. V shed 1 base and J shed 4 bases, with 10 bases lying between them. Germline values: CDR1 GTSNPN, CDR2 SVGIG (reference sequence). The CDR3 is 13 residues long. This clonotype was obtained from a man aged 18 to 29 in good health. Some clones in this sample may be carry-over from other donors' samples. V usage is TRBV30 and J usage is TRBJ1-2; D perhaps matches TRBD1 (6 bases). The sample consisted of memory CD4+ T cells from PBMCs. Regarding subset: CD45RA-negative fraction. The CDR3 DNA reads as TGTGCCTGGAGTGACGGGGGCGGCTATGGCTACACCTTC. Translating it yields CAWSDGGGYGYTF. Full variable domain (missing parts from reference TRBV30 and TRBJ1-2): SQTIHQWPATLVQPVGSPLSLECTVEGTSNPNLYWYRQAAGRGLQLLFYSVGIGQISSEVPQNLSASRPQDRQFILSSKKLLLSDSGFYLCAWSDGGGYGYTFGSGTRLTVV.